This T cell receptor beta chain was documented in a study of blood T cell repertoires in COVID-19. Looking at the study overall: Donors in the United States, Italy and Spain gave samples during acute or convalescent COVID-19.

This clone was observed once. Per the original methods: Nucleated cell number was recorded as an estimate derived from reference gene primer amplification. Generated by immunoSEQ multiplex PCR, the TCRdb table keeps only in-frame clones and is missing some. From that table come the V and J calls and clone size; the DNA was used to work out D and trimming. The sample holds some 100,000 clones; 82% are singletons and the top ten take under 7.5%. The receptor comes from a man aged 50 to 60 with active or convalescent COVID-19. Input material: peripheral blood.

CDR3 region: CAWSAKDRDYEQYV. DNA for the CDR3: TGTGCCTGGAGTGCAAAGGACAGAGACTACGAGCAGTACGTC. V usage is TRBV30 and J usage is TRBJ2-7, with D tentatively TRBD1 (6 bases). Trimming shortened V by 1 base and J by 3 bases, and 13 bases separated the two germline ends. The germline gives CDR1 GTSNPN, CDR2 SVGIG (reference sequence). CDR3 length equals 14 residues.